This T cell receptor (beta chain) derives from a study of identical twins. Unique molecular identifiers were present on the cDNA, which also gained a universal primer site by template switching. From the 5' RACE reads, TCRdb called clonotypes with MiXCR, one entry per CDR3 protein. The sample records around 530,000 distinct CDR3 sequences, over 12% being singletons. The study, taken as a whole, reports: In drawing conclusions, the study used cross-sectional statistical analysis and did not follow the same donors. Memory repertoires showed no such pattern, whereas abundant cord blood beta clonotypes carried fewer insertions.

About this clonotype: Its antigen remains unidentified.

Trimming left V 3 bases short and J 7 bases short, with 14 bases between. From germline, CDR1 is MDHEN and CDR2 SYDVKM. CDR3 length: 14 amino acids. In addition, the sample was reused for a study of yellow fever vaccine responses in identical twins.

The sample comprised CD4+ T cells sorted from blood. The origin of this receptor is a woman under 30 in good health. The genes are TRBV28 and TRBJ2-3, with D perhaps TRBD2 (5 bases). The CDR3 is CASSFSSREHTQYF. In DNA, the CDR3 is TGTGCCAGCAGTTTTTCCTCGAGGGAGCATACGCAGTATTTT.